A single sample gave rise to the 14 T cell receptor beta chains below, sequenced in a study of T cell changes during pregnancy in multiple sclerosis (dated by TCRdb to between 2019 and 2020). Library creation used the immunoSEQ multiplex PCR assay. TCRdb took this table from immuneACCESS and kept in-frame rearrangements with V and J called. Such tables lack part of the clones; where checked against another copy, unresolved V genes explain under half of the gap, and the rest is unexplained. The sample profile shows fewer than 30,000 clones; about 88% of them were found once. The ten biggest clones cover 9.4% of the sample. This specimen was CD8+ T cells from peripheral blood mononuclear cells, taken in the third trimester of pregnancy. The receptors were gathered from a female donor in good health, enrolled as a control in a pregnancy study.

Only a few counts were recorded for this clone. The chain joins TRBV9 to TRBJ2-1; 8 nucleotides agree with TRBD2. J was trimmed by 4 bases and V by 2 bases; bases with no gene match: 11. The CDR3 is 17 amino acids. Germline-derived CDR1 and CDR2 are SGDLS and YYNGEE. This chain's CDR3 is CASSVRLASSRYNEQFF. The DNA for the CDR3 is TGTGCCAGCAGCGTCCGACTAGCGTCAAGCAGGTACAATGAGCAGTTCTTC.

This rearrangement joins TRBV19 to TRBJ1-5, with D maybe TRBD1 (5 bases). Germline V gives CDR1 LNHDA, CDR2 SQIVND (reference sequence). The CDR3 is 15 amino acids. V dropped 3 bases and J dropped 0 bases, with 9 bases sitting between them. For the CDR3, the DNA is TGTGCCAGTAGTATGGGGGACTATAGCAATCAGCCCCAGCATTTT. This encodes CASSMGDYSNQPQHF.

The chain joins TRBV21-1 to TRBJ2-1; the D call in the table, TRBD1, was not verified against the DNA. TRBV21-1 counts as a pseudogene. This CDR3 comprises 16 residues. CDR3 amino acids: CASSKWGQGYYNEQFF. CDR3 nucleotides: TGTGCCAGCAGCAAATGGGGGCAGGGCTACTACAATGAGCAGTTCTTC.

CDR3 sequence reads: CASSLNTGGYEQYF. Here the CDR3 DNA reads TGTGCCAGCAGCTTGAACACGGGGGGATACGAGCAGTACTTC. The chain recombines TRBV7-6 with TRBJ2-7; 7 bases are a match to TRBD2. CDR3 length: 14 residues. V shed 3 bases, J shed 4 bases, and the junction held 6 bases outside the gene matches. Germline V lookup: CDR1 SGHVS, CDR2 FNYEAQ.

This chain connects TRBV5-8 to TRBJ2-1, with TRBD2 matching 7 bases. Per germline, CDR1 SGHTS and CDR2 YDEGEE. The CDR3 runs to 15 residues. Trimming at V came to 4 bases and at J to 6 bases, leaving 10 bases not matched to a gene. CDR3 coding DNA: TGTGCCAGCAGCCCCCTTGGGGGGGGACCCAATGAGCAGTTCTTC. Translation gives CASSPLGGGPNEQFF.

The chain employs TRBV4-1 and TRBJ1-1; the match to TRBD1 covers 7 bases. After removal of 1 base from V and 5 bases from J, the junction contained 10 bases not matched to a gene. In germline, CDR1 is MGHRA, CDR2 YSYEKL. The CDR3 spans 16 residues. The CDR3 nucleotides read TGCGCCAGCAGCCAAGGGTTGCAGGGGGTAAGGACTGAAGCTTTCTTT. It yields the protein CASSQGLQGVRTEAFF.

This chain connects TRBV28 to TRBJ2-6, with D unclear. CDR1 MDHEN and CDR2 SYDVKM come from the germline V gene. The CDR3 extends over 16 amino acids. Deletions cut 2 bases from V and 0 bases from J, with 8 bases between. This chain's CDR3 is CASSLLSDSGANVLTF. As DNA, the CDR3 is TGTGCCAGCAGTTTACTCAGCGACTCTGGGGCCAACGTCCTGACTTTC.

J is TRBJ1-5 and V is TRBV14; possibly TRBD1 for D (6 bases). This CDR3 spans 15 amino acids. V gave up 0 bases and J gave up 5 bases, with 11 bases separating them. Germline V CDR1 and CDR2: SGHDN, FVKESK. DNA for the CDR3: TGTGCCAGCAGCCAAGATCCACAGGGCGATCAGCCCCAGCATTTT. Translating it yields CASSQDPQGDQPQHF.

The chain recombines TRBV5-1 with TRBJ1-4; TRBD1 matches 8 bases. Unmatched junction bases numbered 5, after V lost 1 base and J lost 6 bases. CDR1 is SGHRS, CDR2 YFSETQ, per germline. The CDR3 runs to 15 residues. The CDR3 sequence is CASSLRGQAHEKLFF. CDR3 DNA sequence: TGCGCCAGCAGCTTGAGGGGACAGGCCCATGAAAAACTGTTTTTT.

The J gene is TRBJ2-2, the V gene TRBV6-7; the match to TRBD1 covers 11 bases. TRBV6-7 is annotated as an ORF whose role is uncertain. This CDR3 is 18 amino acids long. V shed 0 bases and J 3 bases; nucleotides not matched to a gene: 6. CDR3 region: CASSYSTGGQGDTGELFF. As DNA, the CDR3 is TGTGCCAGCAGTTACTCGACGGGGGGACAGGGGGACACCGGGGAGCTGTTTTTT.

J is TRBJ2-2 and V is TRBV7-9; weak D call: TRBD1 (6 bases). In germline, CDR1 is SEHNR, CDR2 FQNEAQ (reference sequence). Between the trimmed V and J ends, which lost 5 bases and 8 bases, there was a span of 9 bases. The CDR3 is 12 amino acids. This CDR3 reads CASSLGAGELFF. Here the CDR3 DNA reads TGTGCCAGCAGCCTGGGGGCGGGGGAGCTGTTTTTT.

The V and J genes are TRBV18 and TRBJ2-5, with a possible D match to TRBD2 (6 bases). From germline, CDR1 is KGHSH and CDR2 LQKENI. The V end lost 2 bases, the J end lost 5 bases, and 6 bases lay between the germline ends. The CDR3 is 12 amino acids. The CDR3 bases are TGTGCCAGCTCACCAGGGGGGGAGACCCAGTACTTC. This gives the protein CASSPGGETQYF.

This clone was detected once. CDR3 residues: CASSSLGSIADTQYF. The CDR3 region has the DNA TGTGCCAGCAGTAGTCTGGGGAGCATAGCAGATACGCAGTATTTT. The rearrangement joins TRBV27 to TRBJ2-3; tentatively, D is TRBD2 (5 bases). This CDR3 spans 15 amino acids. With 5 bases removed from V and 4 bases from J, the gap between germline ends came to 16 bases. The V gene's germline CDR1 is MNHEY and CDR2 SMNVEV (reference sequence).

The table lists this clone with a few counts. The chain recombines TRBV6-1 with TRBJ2-2; D possibly corresponds to TRBD1 (7 bases). Trimming pared 8 bases from V and 6 bases from J, leaving 16 bases between. Per the germline V gene, CDR1 is MNHNS and CDR2 is SASEGT. CDR3 length: 14 residues. CDR3 bases: TGTGCCAGCGAGATAACAGGGGACTCCGGGGAGCTGTTTTTT. This sequence encodes CASEITGDSGELFF.